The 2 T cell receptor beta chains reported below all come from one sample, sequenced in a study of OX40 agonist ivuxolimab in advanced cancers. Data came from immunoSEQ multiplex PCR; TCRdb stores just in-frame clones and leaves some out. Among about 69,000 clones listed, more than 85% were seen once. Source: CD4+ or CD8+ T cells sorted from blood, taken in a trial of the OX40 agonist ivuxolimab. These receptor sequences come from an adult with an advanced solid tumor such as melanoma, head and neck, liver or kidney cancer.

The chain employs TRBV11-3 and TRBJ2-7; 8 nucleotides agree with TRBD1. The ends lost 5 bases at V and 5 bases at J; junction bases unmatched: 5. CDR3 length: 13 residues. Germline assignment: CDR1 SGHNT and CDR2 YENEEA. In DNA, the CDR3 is TGTGCCAGCAGCCGACAGGGGCGAAACGAGCAGTACTTC. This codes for CASSRQGRNEQYF. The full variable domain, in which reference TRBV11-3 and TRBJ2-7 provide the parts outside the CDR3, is EAGVVQSPRYKIIEKKQPVAFWCNPISGHNTLYWYLQNLGQGPELLIRYENEEAVDDSQLPKDRFSAERLKGVDSTLKIQPAELGDSAVYLCASSRQGRNEQYFGPGTRLTVT.

The CDR3 DNA is TGTGCCAGCAGTTACTTGGGGGGTAGGCCAGATACGCAGTATTTT. Protein product: CASSYLGGRPDTQYF. J is TRBJ2-3 and V is TRBV6-5; tentatively, D is TRBD2 (6 bases). The CDR3 is 15 residues long. Trimming removed 1 base at V and 4 bases at J, with 12 bases between. Germline assignment: CDR1 MNHEY and CDR2 SVGAGI.